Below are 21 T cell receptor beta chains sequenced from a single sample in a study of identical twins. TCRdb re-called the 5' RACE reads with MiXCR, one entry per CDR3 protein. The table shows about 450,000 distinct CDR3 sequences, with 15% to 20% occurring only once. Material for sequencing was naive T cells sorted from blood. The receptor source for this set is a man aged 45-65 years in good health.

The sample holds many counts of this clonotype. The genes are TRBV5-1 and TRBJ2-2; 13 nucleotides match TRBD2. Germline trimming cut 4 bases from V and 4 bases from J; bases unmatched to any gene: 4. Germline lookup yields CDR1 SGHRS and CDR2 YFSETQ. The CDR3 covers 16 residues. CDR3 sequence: CASSNGLAGATGELFF. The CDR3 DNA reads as TGCGCCAGCAGCAACGGACTAGCGGGGGCCACCGGGGAGCTGTTTTTT.

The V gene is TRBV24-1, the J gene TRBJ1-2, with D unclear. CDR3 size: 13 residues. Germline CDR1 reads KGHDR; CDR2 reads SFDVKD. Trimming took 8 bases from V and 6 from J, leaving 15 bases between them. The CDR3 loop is CATNTGRPDGYTF. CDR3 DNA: TGTGCCACCAATACCGGAAGGCCTGATGGCTACACCTTC.

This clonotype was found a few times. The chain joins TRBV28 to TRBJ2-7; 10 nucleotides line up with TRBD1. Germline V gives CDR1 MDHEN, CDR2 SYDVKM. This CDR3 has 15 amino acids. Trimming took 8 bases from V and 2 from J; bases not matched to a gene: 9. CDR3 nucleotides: TGTGCCAGCTCCTCGATGGGGACAGGGGCCTACGAGCAGTACTTC. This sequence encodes CASSSMGTGAYEQYF.

The CDR3 loop reads CASRDDKLTDTQYF. The CDR3 DNA reads as TGTGCCAGCAGGGACGACAAGCTCACAGATACGCAGTATTTT. The chain links TRBV2 to TRBJ2-3; D remains ambiguous. The germline V and J ends were trimmed by 6 bases and 2 bases, with 12 bases remaining between them. Germline CDR1 and CDR2: SNHLY and FYNNEI. This CDR3 has 14 amino acids. The full variable domain, completed using reference TRBV2 and TRBJ2-3, is EPEVTQTPSHQVTQMGQEVILRCVPISNHLYFYWYRQILGQKVEFLVSFYNNEISEKSEIFDDQFSVERPDGSNFTLKIRSTKLEDSAMYFCASRDDKLTDTQYFGPGTRLTVL.

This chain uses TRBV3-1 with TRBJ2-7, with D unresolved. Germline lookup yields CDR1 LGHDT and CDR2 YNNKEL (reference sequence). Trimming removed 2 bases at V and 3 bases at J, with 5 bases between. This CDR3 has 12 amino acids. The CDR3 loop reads CASSQLVYEQYF. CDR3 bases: TGTGCCAGCAGCCAACTTGTCTACGAGCAGTACTTC.

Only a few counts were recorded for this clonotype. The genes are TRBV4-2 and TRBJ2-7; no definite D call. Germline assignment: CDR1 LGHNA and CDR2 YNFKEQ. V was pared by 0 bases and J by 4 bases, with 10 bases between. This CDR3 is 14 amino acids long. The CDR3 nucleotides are TGTGCCAGCAGCCAAGATAGGTTAGGGTACGAGCAGTACTTC. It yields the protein CASSQDRLGYEQYF.

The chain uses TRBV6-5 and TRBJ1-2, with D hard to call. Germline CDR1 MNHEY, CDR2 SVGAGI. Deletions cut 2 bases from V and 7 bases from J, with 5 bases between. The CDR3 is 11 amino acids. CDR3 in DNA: TGTGCCAGCAGTTACATGGGTGGCTACACCTTC. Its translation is CASSYMGGYTF.

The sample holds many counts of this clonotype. CDR3 nucleotides: TGTGCCAGCAGTTACGAGTGGTGGAGGCAAAGGAATCAGCCCCAGCATTTT. Translation gives CASSYEWWRQRNQPQHF. The V call is TRBV6-2 or TRBV6-3, the J call TRBJ1-5; D is unresolved. Germline assignment: CDR1 MNHEY and CDR2 SVGEGT. The CDR3 contains 17 residues. The ends were cut back, 2 bases at V and 4 bases at J, with 18 bases in the middle.

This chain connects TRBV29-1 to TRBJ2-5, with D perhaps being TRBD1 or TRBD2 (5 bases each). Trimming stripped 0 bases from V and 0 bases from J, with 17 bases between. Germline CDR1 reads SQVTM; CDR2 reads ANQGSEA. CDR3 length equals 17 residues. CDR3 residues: CSVEDLPSGTYQETQYF. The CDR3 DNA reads TGCAGCGTTGAAGATTTGCCTTCCGGGACGTACCAAGAGACCCAGTACTTC.

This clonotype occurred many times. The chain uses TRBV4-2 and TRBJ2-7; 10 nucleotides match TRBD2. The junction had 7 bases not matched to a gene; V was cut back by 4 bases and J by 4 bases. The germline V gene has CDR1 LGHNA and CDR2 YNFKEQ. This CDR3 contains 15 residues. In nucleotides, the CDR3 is TGTGCCAGCAGCCCCGGGACTAGCGCCAGTTACGAGCAGTACTTC. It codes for CASSPGTSASYEQYF.

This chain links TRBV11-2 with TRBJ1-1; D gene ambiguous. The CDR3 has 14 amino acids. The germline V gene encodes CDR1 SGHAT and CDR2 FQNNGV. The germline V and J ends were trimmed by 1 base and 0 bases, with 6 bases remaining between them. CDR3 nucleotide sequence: TGTGCCAGCAGCTTAGTGGTGGTGAACACTGAAGCTTTCTTT. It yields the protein CASSLVVVNTEAFF.

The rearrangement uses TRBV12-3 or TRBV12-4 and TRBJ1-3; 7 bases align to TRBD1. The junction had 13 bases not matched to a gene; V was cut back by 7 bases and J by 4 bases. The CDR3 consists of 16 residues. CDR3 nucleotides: TGTGCCAGCACTTGGACCAACAGGGGTGACGGAAACACCATATATTTT. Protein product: CASTWTNRGDGNTIYF.

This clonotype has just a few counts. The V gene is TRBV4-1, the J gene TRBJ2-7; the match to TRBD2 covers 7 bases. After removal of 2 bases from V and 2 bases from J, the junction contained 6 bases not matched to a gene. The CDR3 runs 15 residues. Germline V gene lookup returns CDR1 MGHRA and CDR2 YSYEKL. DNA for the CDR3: TGCGCCAGCAGCCAAACCGTCGGGGGGACCTACGAGCAGTACTTC. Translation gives CASSQTVGGTYEQYF.

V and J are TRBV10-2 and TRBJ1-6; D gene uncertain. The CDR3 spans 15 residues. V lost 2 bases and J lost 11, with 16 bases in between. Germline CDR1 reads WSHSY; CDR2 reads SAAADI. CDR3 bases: TGCGCCAGCAGTGAGAGTCAGGCTCGTAACCCACCCCTCCACTTT. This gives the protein CASSESQARNPPLHF.

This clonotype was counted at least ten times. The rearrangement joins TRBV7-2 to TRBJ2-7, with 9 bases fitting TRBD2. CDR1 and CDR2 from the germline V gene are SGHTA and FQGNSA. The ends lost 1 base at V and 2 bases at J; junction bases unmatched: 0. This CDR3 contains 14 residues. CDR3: CASSLGGRAYEQYF. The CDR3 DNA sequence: TGTGCCAGCAGCTTAGGCGGGAGGGCCTACGAGCAGTACTTC.

The CDR3 sequence is CASSLFVSGINEQYF. DNA of the CDR3: TGTGCCAGCAGTTTATTTGTTAGCGGGATCAACGAGCAGTACTTC. This chain links TRBV27 with TRBJ2-7; TRBD2 matches at 8 bases. With V trimmed by 1 base and J by 5 bases, 7 bases remained unmatched. CDR1 is MNHEY and CDR2 is SMNVEV in the germline V gene (reference sequence). CDR3 length: 15 amino acids.

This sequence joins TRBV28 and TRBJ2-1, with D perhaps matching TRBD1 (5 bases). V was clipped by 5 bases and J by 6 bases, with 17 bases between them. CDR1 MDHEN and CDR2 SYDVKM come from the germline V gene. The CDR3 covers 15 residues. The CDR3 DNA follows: TGTGCCAGCAGTCCGCCGTGGGGCCGTCGCAATGAGCAGTTCTTC. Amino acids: CASSPPWGRRNEQFF.

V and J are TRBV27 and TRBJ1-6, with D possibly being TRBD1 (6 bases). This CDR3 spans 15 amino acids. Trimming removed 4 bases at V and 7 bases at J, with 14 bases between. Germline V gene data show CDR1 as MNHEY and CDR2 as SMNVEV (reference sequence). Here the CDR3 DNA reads TGTGCCAGCAGTTCGTGGGGGGCCCAAAATTCACCCCTCCACTTT. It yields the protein CASSSWGAQNSPLHF.

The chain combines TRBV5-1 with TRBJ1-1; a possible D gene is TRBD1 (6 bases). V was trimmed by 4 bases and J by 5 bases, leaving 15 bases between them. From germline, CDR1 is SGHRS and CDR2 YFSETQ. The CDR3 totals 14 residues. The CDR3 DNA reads TGCGCCAGCAGCGGGCAGGGGAGGGTTACTGAAGCTTTCTTT. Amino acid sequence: CASSGQGRVTEAFF.

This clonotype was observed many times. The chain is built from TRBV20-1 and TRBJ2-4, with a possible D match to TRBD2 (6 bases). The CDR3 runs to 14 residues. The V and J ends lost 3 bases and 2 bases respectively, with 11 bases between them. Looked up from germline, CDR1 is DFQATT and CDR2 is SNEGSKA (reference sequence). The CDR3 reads CSASGSVTKNIQYF. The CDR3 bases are TGCAGTGCTAGCGGGAGTGTTACCAAAAACATTCAGTACTTC.

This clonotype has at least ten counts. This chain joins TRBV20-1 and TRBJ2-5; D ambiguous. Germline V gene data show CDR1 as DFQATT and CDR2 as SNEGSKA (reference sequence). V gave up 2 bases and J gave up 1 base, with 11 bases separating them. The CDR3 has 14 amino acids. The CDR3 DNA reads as TGCAGTGCTAGATCCCCAGCCAGCCAAGAGACCCAGTACTTC. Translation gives CSARSPASQETQYF.